The next 30 T cell receptor beta chains were all read from a single sample in a study of cytomegalovirus exposure and HLA in healthy donors. The PCR used 60 Vbeta and 13 Jbeta primers. Profiling relied on immunoSEQ multiplex PCR, and the TCRdb table lists in-frame clones only, not all of them. Of approximately 140,000 clones in the sample, 70% to 80% were seen once. Sequenced: PBMCs. These receptors came from a human donor in good health.

The DNA of the CDR3 is TGTGCCAGCAGAAACAGCGGAGCTGAAGCTTTCTTT. This translates into CASRNSGAEAFF. The chain is built from TRBV21-1 and TRBJ1-1. TRBV21-1 corresponds to a pseudogene. The CDR3 totals 12 residues.

This sequence joins TRBV6-4 and TRBJ2-5; 11 positions agree with TRBD1. The CDR3 runs to 14 residues. V was clipped by 6 bases and J by 4 bases; unmatched bases: 4. Germline V gives CDR1 MRHNA, CDR2 SNTAGT. The CDR3 nucleotides read TGTGCCAGCAGCGGACAGGGGGCGGGAGAGACCCAGTACTTC. Its translation is CASSGQGAGETQYF.

The rearrangement uses TRBV7-2 and TRBJ2-2; possibly TRBD1 for D (5 bases). Germline V lookup: CDR1 SGHTA, CDR2 FQGNSA. V dropped 2 bases and J dropped 6 bases, with 10 bases sitting between them. The CDR3 contains 14 residues. CDR3: CASSLIRVAGELFF. CDR3 in DNA: TGTGCCAGCAGCTTAATCAGGGTTGCCGGGGAGCTGTTTTTT.

The chain couples TRBV7-2 to TRBJ1-2; 7 bases line up with TRBD1. Germline trimming cut 5 bases from V and 3 bases from J; bases unmatched to any gene: 18. Germline V gene data show CDR1 as SGHTA and CDR2 as FQGNSA. There are 18 residues in the CDR3. CDR3 sequence: CASSPRGGQELRDYGYTF. CDR3 DNA: TGTGCCAGCAGCCCGCGGGGCGGACAGGAACTCCGGGACTATGGCTACACCTTC.

This chain links TRBV5-8 with TRBJ1-4, with D possibly TRBD1 on 5 matching bases. The V gene's germline CDR1 is SGHTS and CDR2 YDEGEE. Trimming removed 4 bases from V and 5 bases from J, with 15 bases in between. This CDR3 is built from 15 residues. The CDR3: CASSGAFGSNEKLFF. CDR3 sequence (DNA): TGTGCCAGCAGCGGGGCCTTTGGGTCCAATGAAAAACTGTTTTTT.

The J gene is TRBJ2-1, the V gene TRBV28; tentatively, D is TRBD1 (6 bases). Germline CDR1 reads MDHEN; CDR2 reads SYDVKM. There are 13 residues in the CDR3. Trimming left V 11 bases short and J 4 bases short, with 15 bases between. CDR3: CAHGDTTYNEQFF. The CDR3 bases are TGTGCCCACGGGGACACCACTTACAATGAGCAGTTCTTC.

This chain joins TRBV11-2 and TRBJ1-5; 8 bases align to TRBD1. Germline CDR1 is SGHAT and CDR2 is FQNNGV. CDR3 size: 13 residues. V dropped 6 bases and J dropped 5; count of bases not matched to a gene: 3. The CDR3 DNA is TGTGCCAGCAGTCCACAGGGGGATCAGCCCCAGCATTTT. This encodes CASSPQGDQPQHF.

V is TRBV4-1 and J is TRBJ1-3, with D perhaps TRBD1 (5 bases). The germline V and J ends were trimmed by 3 bases and 0 bases, with 9 bases remaining between them. Germline V lookup: CDR1 MGHRA, CDR2 YSYEKL. The CDR3 is 15 residues long. CDR3 amino acids: CASSQPGLSGNTIYF. The DNA for the CDR3 is TGCGCCAGCAGCCAGCCGGGACTCTCTGGAAACACCATATATTTT.

V gene TRBV7-2 combines with J gene TRBJ1-5, with 7 bases that match TRBD1. The V and J ends lost 1 base and 7 bases, in that order; junction bases with no gene match: 4. The germline CDR1 and CDR2 sequences are SGHTA and FQGNSA. CDR3 size: 14 residues. CDR3 region: CASSLEGAGQPQHF. As DNA, the CDR3 is TGTGCCAGCAGCTTAGAGGGGGCTGGACAGCCCCAGCATTTT.

V usage is TRBV28 and J usage is TRBJ1-2; 7 positions match TRBD1. The junction had 3 bases not matched to a gene; V was cut back by 4 bases and J by 4 bases. The CDR3 is made up of 13 amino acids. Per the germline V gene, CDR1 is MDHEN and CDR2 is SYDVKM. The CDR3 DNA follows: TGTGCCAGCAGTTCTGACAGGGTCTATGGCTACACCTTC. Its protein is CASSSDRVYGYTF.

This chain links TRBV10-3 with TRBJ2-5, with 7 bases identical to TRBD1. The ends lost 2 bases at V and 2 bases at J; junction bases unmatched: 2. CDR1 ENHRY and CDR2 SYGVKD come from the germline V gene. This CDR3 region has 14 residues. The CDR3 DNA reads as TGTGCCATCAGTGAGGGGGGACAGCAAGAGACCCAGTACTTC. Protein sequence: CAISEGGQQETQYF.

This chain joins TRBV4-1 and TRBJ2-7; 9 bases are a match to TRBD1. The CDR3 covers 15 residues. CDR1 MGHRA and CDR2 YSYEKL come from the germline V gene. The junction had 2 bases not matched to a gene; V was cut back by 0 bases and J by 2 bases. CDR3 residues: CASSQEQGATYEQYF. The CDR3 bases are TGCGCCAGCAGCCAAGAACAGGGGGCCACCTACGAGCAGTACTTC.

This clone was counted a single time. The CDR3 DNA reads TGCAGCGTTGAGGTAGGCAATCAGCCCCAGCATTTT. It encodes CSVEVGNQPQHF. This chain joins TRBV29-1 and TRBJ1-5; no clear D. Germline V gives CDR1 SQVTM, CDR2 ANQGSEA. V was shortened by 3 bases and J by 2 bases, with 5 bases between the two germline ends. CDR3 length: 12 residues.

J is TRBJ1-1 and V is TRBV7-9; the D gene is possibly TRBD1 (5 bases). This CDR3 is built from 13 residues. Germline V CDR1 and CDR2: SEHNR, FQNEAQ (reference sequence). Between the trimmed V and J ends, which lost 4 bases and 7 bases, there was a span of 13 bases. The CDR3 reads CASSSRGEDEAFF. The CDR3 bases are TGTGCCAGCAGCTCGAGAGGGGAGGATGAAGCTTTCTTT.

This clone was counted only a few times. The CDR3 DNA follows: TGTGCCAGCAGCTTGTACTTTTGGGACAGGGGGGAAAAACTGTTTTTT. It codes for CASSLYFWDRGEKLFF. This sequence joins TRBV5-6 and TRBJ1-4, with 11 bases matching TRBD1. V lost 1 base to trimming and J lost 8 bases; unmatched junction nucleotides: 7. The CDR3 extends over 16 amino acids. Germline CDR1 reads SGHDT; CDR2 reads YYEEEE.

The rearrangement links TRBV20-1 to TRBJ2-3; the D is unclear. This CDR3 has 11 residues. Germline CDR1 DFQATT, CDR2 SNEGSKA (reference sequence). V gave up 6 bases and J gave up 4 bases, with 8 bases separating them. The CDR3 DNA is TGCAGTGCACTTCCGGCAGATACGCAGTATTTT. As protein: CSALPADTQYF.

This clone has only a few counts. This chain connects TRBV28 to TRBJ1-4; D possibly corresponds to TRBD1 (6 bases). Per germline, CDR1 MDHEN and CDR2 SYDVKM. V lost 4 bases, J lost 8 bases, and 17 bases lay in between. The CDR3 is 15 amino acids. The chain's CDR3 is CASSSTTGLGEKLFF. CDR3 in DNA: TGTGCCAGCAGTTCTACCACAGGGTTGGGCGAAAAACTGTTTTTT.

This chain links TRBV6-5 with TRBJ2-7; D is possibly TRBD2 (5 bases). The CDR3 spans 14 residues. Trimming removed 4 bases at V and 3 bases at J, with 13 bases between. Germline V gene lookup returns CDR1 MNHEY and CDR2 SVGAGI. For the CDR3, the DNA is TGTGCCAGCAGTTCAATGGCGGGTGGCTACGAGCAGTACTTC. Its protein product is CASSSMAGGYEQYF.

V is TRBV28 and J is TRBJ2-5, with TRBD1 matching over 8 bases. V trimming: 4 bases; J trimming: 5 bases; junction bases outside the gene matches: 12. The CDR3 has 16 residues. The germline CDR1 and CDR2 sequences are MDHEN and SYDVKM. DNA for the CDR3: TGTGCCAGCAGTTCCGGGGGTGGACAGGGTTACGAGACCCAGTACTTC. Protein: CASSSGGGQGYETQYF.

The CDR3, as DNA: TGCGCCAGCAGCTTCGGGGGGCAAAGTTACAATGAGCAGTTCTTC. Residues: CASSFGGQSYNEQFF. The V gene is TRBV5-1, the J gene TRBJ2-1; D is perhaps TRBD2 (7 bases). V lost 2 bases, J lost 4 bases, and 13 bases lay in between. The length of the CDR3 is 15 residues. From germline, CDR1 is SGHRS and CDR2 YFSETQ.

The rearrangement joins TRBV4-1 to TRBJ1-2; D is unresolved. The CDR3 consists of 15 residues. Germline V gene lookup returns CDR1 MGHRA and CDR2 YSYEKL. V was cut by 0 bases and J by 4 bases, with 12 bases left in between. The CDR3 nucleotides are TGCGCCAGCAGCCAAGAACTGCAGGCTACCTATGGCTACACCTTC. It encodes CASSQELQATYGYTF.

This clone was detected many times. The genes are TRBV7-9 and TRBJ2-7; 7 bases align to TRBD1. CDR3 length: 14 residues. The germline gives CDR1 SEHNR, CDR2 FQNEAQ (reference sequence). J lost 4 bases, V lost 3 bases, and 6 bases had no gene match. CDR3 in DNA: TGTGCCAGCAGCTTTAGCCGGGACAGATACGAGCAGTACTTC. As protein: CASSFSRDRYEQYF.

The chain employs TRBV7-3 and TRBJ2-2; TRBD2 agrees at 8 bases. Trimming removed 6 bases from V and 5 bases from J; junction bases left unmatched: 11. The CDR3 covers 16 residues. The germline V gene has CDR1 SGHTA and CDR2 FQGTGA. DNA for the CDR3: TGTGCCAGCAGTCCCACCCCAGCGGGAGATACCGGGGAGCTGTTTTTT. Its protein is CASSPTPAGDTGELFF.

The rearrangement joins TRBV4-1 to TRBJ2-2; 7 bases line up with TRBD1. The CDR3 length is 16 residues. Per the germline V gene, CDR1 is MGHRA and CDR2 is YSYEKL. V was pared by 1 base and J by 4 bases, with 6 bases of the junction left unmatched. CDR3 region: CASSQARQGTTGELFF. CDR3 nucleotides: TGCGCCAGCAGCCAAGCCCGACAGGGAACCACCGGGGAGCTGTTTTTT.

This clone was picked up a small number of times. The rearrangement joins TRBV6-6 to TRBJ2-3; a weak D match, TRBD2 (6 bases). CDR1 and CDR2 from the germline V gene are MNHNY and SVGAGI (reference sequence). Trimming left V 6 bases short and J 0 bases short, with 13 bases between. CDR3 length: 15 residues. CDR3 residues: CASSQPGTSTDTQYF. As DNA, the CDR3 is TGTGCCAGCAGCCAACCCGGGACTAGCACAGATACGCAGTATTTT.

The chain carries TRBV19 and TRBJ2-3; TRBD2 aligns across 7 bases. With 5 bases clipped from V and 2 bases from J, the junction kept 4 bases outside the gene matches. CDR1 is LNHDA and CDR2 is SQIVND in the germline V gene (reference sequence). The CDR3 sequence is 14 residues long. CDR3 nucleotides: TGTGCCAGTAGTTCGGCGGGGGACACAGATACGCAGTATTTT. It is translated as CASSSAGDTDTQYF.

This chain links TRBV27 with TRBJ2-5; a possible D gene is TRBD1 (5 bases). Germline V gives CDR1 MNHEY, CDR2 SMNVEV (reference sequence). V was clipped by 5 bases and J by 4 bases, with 20 bases between them. The CDR3 covers 16 residues. The CDR3 reads CASSASIRGSRETQYF. For the CDR3, the DNA is TGTGCCAGCAGTGCCTCAATTAGGGGTTCTAGAGAGACCCAGTACTTC.

V usage is TRBV7-9 and J usage is TRBJ2-2; D call uncertain. The CDR3 is 15 amino acids. Germline CDR1 and CDR2: SEHNR and FQNEAQ (reference sequence). Trimming cost V 5 bases and J 4 bases, with 14 bases left between them. The CDR3 region is CASSPGMGLTGELFF. The CDR3, as DNA: TGTGCCAGCAGCCCCGGAATGGGCCTCACCGGGGAGCTGTTTTTT.

This sequence joins TRBV5-1 and TRBJ1-1, with D possibly matching TRBD1 (6 bases). Trimming took off 0 bases at V and 4 bases at J, with 16 bases between the two ends. Germline CDR1 is SGHRS and CDR2 is YFSETQ. The CDR3 extends over 16 amino acids. CDR3 DNA: TGCGCCAGCAGCTTGGAGGCAGGGGAGGGGAGCACTGAAGCTTTCTTT. Its protein product is CASSLEAGEGSTEAFF.

The chain has TRBV6-6 and TRBJ1-1; D is ambiguous. The germline V and J ends were trimmed by 0 bases and 2 bases, with 7 bases remaining between them. Germline V CDR1 and CDR2: MNHNY, SVGAGI (reference sequence). The CDR3 consists of 14 residues. The CDR3 loop reads CASSYSAVNTEAFF. The DNA for the CDR3 is TGTGCCAGCAGTTACTCTGCAGTTAACACTGAAGCTTTCTTT.